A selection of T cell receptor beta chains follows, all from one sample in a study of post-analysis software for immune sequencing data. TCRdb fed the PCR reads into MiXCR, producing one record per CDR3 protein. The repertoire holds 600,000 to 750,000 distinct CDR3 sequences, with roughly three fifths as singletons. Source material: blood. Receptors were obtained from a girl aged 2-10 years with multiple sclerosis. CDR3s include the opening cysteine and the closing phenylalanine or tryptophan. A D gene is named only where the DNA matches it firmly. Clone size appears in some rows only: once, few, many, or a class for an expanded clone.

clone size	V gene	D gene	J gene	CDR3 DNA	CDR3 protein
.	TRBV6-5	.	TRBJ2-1	TGTGCCAGCACTTATCTAAGGGGGGGCTCCTACAATGAGCAGTTCTTC	CASTYLRGGSYNEQFF
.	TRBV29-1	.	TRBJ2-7	TGCAGCGTTGGGACGGCAAGGTACGAGCAGTACTTC	CSVGTARYEQYF
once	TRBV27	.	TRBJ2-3	TGTGCCAGCAGTTTATCTCCCAGGGGTAACGCAGATACGCAGTATTTT	CASSLSPRGNADTQYF
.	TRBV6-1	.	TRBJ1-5	TGTGCCAGCACAGGGTTGGTTGCGGCCCAGCATTTT	CASTGLVAAQHF
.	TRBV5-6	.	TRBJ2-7	TGTGCCAGCAGTAAGGACCTCAGCTACGAGCAGTACTTC	CASSKDLSYEQYF
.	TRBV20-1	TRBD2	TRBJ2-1	TGCAGTGCTAGAGCCACTAGCGGTCCCTACAATGAGCAGTTCTTC	CSARATSGPYNEQFF
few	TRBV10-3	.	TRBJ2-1	TGTGCCATCAGTGAGTCAATTGGGCAAGGGGATAATGAGCAGTTCTTC	CAISESIGQGDNEQFF
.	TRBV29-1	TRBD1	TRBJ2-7	TGCAGCGTTAGACCGGGGGACAGGGTCCCCTACGAGCAGTACTTC	CSVRPGDRVPYEQYF
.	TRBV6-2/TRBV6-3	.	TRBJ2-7	TGTGCCAGCCAAGAAACAGGTCCCTACGAGCAGTACTTC	CASQETGPYEQYF
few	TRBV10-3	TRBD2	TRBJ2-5	TGTGCCATTGGGACTAGCGCGGAGACCCAGTACTTC	CAIGTSAETQYF
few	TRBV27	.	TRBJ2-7	TGTGCCAGCAGTTCCAGGGGGGGATACTACGAGCAGTACTTC	CASSSRGGYYEQYF
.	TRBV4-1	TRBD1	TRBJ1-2	TGCGCCAGCAGCCAGCCCCAGGGGGGCGGCTACACCTTC	CASSQPQGGGYTF
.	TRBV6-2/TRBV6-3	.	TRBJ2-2	TGTGCCAGCAGGGTACAGGAGTCCGGGGAGCTGTTTTTT	CASRVQESGELFF
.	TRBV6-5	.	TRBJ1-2	TGTGCCAGCACCCAACGGGGGGGTAGACGGGGCTACACCTTC	CASTQRGGRRGYTF
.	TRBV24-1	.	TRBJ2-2	TGTGCCACCAGTGACCTGACAGGGAACACCGGGGAGCTGTTTTTT	CATSDLTGNTGELFF
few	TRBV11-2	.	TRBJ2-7	TGTGCCAGCAGCCCAGCTATTTTCTACGAGCAGTACTTC	CASSPAIFYEQYF
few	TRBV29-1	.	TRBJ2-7	TGCAGCGCATCAGCGGCGGACTACGAGCAGTACTTC	CSASAADYEQYF
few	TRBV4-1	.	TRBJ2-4	TGCGCCAGCAGCCAAGAGGGGGGACGGGCCCGAAACATTCAGTACTTC	CASSQEGGRARNIQYF
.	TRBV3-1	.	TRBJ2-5	TGTGCCAGCAGCCAAGCGGTCGGACGGGCCACGCAGTACTTC	CASSQAVGRATQYF
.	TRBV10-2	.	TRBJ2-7	TGCGCCAGCAGTGAGTCGTCCGTTAGCTCCTACGAGCAGTACTTC	CASSESSVSSYEQYF
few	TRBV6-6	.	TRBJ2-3	TGTGCCAGCAGAGAACAGGGGACTCGCACAGATACGCAGTATTTT	CASREQGTRTDTQYF
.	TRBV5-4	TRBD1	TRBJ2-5	TGTGCCAGCACTTGGGGGACAGGGGGCCTGGAGACCCAGTACTTC	CASTWGTGGLETQYF
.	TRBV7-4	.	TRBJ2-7	TGTGCCAGCAGCTTTTCTATGGTTCGCCAAGGCTACGAGCAGTACTTC	CASSFSMVRQGYEQYF
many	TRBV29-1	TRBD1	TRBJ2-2	TGCAGCGTTGACGCCGGGACAGGGATGGCCGGGGAGCTGTTTTTT	CSVDAGTGMAGELFF
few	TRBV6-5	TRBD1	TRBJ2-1	TGTGCCAGCAGTTACTCGAGACAGGGATTTTACAATGAGCAGTTCTTC	CASSYSRQGFYNEQFF
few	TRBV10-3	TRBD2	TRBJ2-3	TGTGCCATCAGTGTTGAGGGACTAGCGGCCGCTAGCACAGATACGCAGTATTTT	CAISVEGLAAASTDTQYF
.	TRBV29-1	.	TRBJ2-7	TGCAGCGTTCGGGGGAGCCACAATGAGCAGTACTTC	CSVRGSHNEQYF
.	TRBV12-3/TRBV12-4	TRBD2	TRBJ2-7	TGTGCCAGCAGCCAAGGGCGGGAGAGCTCCTACGAGCAGTACTTC	CASSQGRESSYEQYF
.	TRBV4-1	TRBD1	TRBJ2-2	TGCGCCAGCTCCTGGACAGGGGCCAGTACCGGGGAGCTGTTTTTT	CASSWTGASTGELFF
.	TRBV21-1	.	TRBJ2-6	TGTGCCAGCAGCAGGGGACTCGGGGCCAACGTCCTGACTTTC	CASSRGLGANVLTF
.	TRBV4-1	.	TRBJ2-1	TGCGCCAGCAGCCAAGGTGCAGGAGTCTACAATGAGCAGTTCTTC	CASSQGAGVYNEQFF
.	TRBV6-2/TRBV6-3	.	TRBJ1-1	TGTGCCAGCAGTTCAACGAGCCCCATGAACACTGAAGCTCTCTTT	CASSSTSPMNTEALF